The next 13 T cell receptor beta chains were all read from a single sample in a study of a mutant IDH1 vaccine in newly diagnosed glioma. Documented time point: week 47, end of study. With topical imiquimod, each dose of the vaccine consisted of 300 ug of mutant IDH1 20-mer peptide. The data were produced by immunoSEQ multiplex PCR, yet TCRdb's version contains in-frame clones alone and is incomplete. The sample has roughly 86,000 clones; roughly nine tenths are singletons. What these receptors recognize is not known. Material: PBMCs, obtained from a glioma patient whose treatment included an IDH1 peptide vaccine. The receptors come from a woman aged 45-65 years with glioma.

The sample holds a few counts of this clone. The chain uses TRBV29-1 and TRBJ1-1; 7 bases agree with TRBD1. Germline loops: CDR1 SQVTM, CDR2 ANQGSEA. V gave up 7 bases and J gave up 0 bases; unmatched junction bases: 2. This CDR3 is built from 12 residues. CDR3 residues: CSGGQMNTEAFF. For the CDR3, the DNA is TGCAGCGGGGGACAGATGAACACTGAAGCTTTCTTT.

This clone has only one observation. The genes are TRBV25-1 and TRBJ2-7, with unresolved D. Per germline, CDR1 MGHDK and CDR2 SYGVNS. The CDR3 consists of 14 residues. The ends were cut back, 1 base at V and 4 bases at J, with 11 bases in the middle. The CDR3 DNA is TGTGCCAGCAGTGAATCTGGGGTGGGTTACGAGCAGTACTTC. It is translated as CASSESGVGYEQYF.

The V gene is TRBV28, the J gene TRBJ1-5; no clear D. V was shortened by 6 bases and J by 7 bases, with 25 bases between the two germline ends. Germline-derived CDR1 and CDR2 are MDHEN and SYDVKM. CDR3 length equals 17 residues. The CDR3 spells CASSSPLGGPISQPQHF. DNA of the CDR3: TGTGCCAGCAGCAGTCCCCTGGGCGGACCAATAAGCCAGCCCCAGCATTTT.

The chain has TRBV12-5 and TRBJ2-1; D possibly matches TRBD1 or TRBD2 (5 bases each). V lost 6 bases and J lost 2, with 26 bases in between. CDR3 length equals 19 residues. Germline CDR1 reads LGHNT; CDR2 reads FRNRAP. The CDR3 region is CASGPSGTWTFLTYNEQFF. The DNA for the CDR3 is TGTGCTAGTGGACCCTCCGGGACGTGGACCTTTCTGACCTACAATGAGCAGTTCTTC.

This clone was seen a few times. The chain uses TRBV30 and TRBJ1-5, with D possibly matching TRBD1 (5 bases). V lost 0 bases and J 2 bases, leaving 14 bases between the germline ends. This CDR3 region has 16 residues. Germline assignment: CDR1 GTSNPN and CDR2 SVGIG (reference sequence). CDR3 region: CAWSVSRVVGNQPQHF. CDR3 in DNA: TGTGCCTGGAGTGTATCCAGGGTAGTGGGCAATCAGCCCCAGCATTTT. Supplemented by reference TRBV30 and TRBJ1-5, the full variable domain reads SQTIHQWPATLVQPVGSPLSLECTVEGTSNPNLYWYRQAAGRGLQLLFYSVGIGQISSEVPQNLSASRPQDRQFILSSKKLLLSDSGFYLCAWSVSRVVGNQPQHFGDGTRLSIL.

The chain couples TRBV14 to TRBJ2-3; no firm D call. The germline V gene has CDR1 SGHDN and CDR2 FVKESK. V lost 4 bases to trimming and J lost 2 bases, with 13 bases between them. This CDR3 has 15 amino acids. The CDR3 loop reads CASSPLHTSTDTQYF. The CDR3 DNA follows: TGTGCCAGCAGCCCCCTCCACACTTCCACAGATACGCAGTATTTT.

In nucleotides, the CDR3 is TGTGCCAGTAGTGCCGAACCGGGACACTTCGGGAACGAGCAGTACTTC. This translates into CASSAEPGHFGNEQYF. The V and J genes are TRBV19 and TRBJ2-7; D might be TRBD1 (6 bases). This CDR3 is built from 16 residues. Germline CDR1 and CDR2: LNHDA and SQIVND (reference sequence). Trimming removed 5 bases from V and 5 bases from J, with 22 bases in between. The full variable domain, in which reference TRBV19 and TRBJ2-7 provide the parts outside the CDR3, is DGGITQSPKYLFRKEGQNVTLSCEQNLNHDAMYWYRQDPGQGLRLIYYSQIVNDFQKGDIAEGYSVSREKKESFPLTVTSAQKNPTAFYLCASSAEPGHFGNEQYFGPGTRLTVT.

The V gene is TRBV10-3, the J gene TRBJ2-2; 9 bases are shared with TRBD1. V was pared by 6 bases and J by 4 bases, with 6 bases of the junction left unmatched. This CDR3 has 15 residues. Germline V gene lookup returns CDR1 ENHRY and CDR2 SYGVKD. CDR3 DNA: TGTGCCATCAGCCCGGGACAGGGATTCACCGGGGAGCTGTTTTTT. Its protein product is CAISPGQGFTGELFF.

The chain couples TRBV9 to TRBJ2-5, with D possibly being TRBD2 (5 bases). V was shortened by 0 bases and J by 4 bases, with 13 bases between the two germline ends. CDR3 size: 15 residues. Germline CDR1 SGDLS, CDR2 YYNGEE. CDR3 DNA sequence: TGTGCCAGCAGCGTAGAACCGAGGGCCCCAGAGACCCAGTACTTC. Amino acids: CASSVEPRAPETQYF.

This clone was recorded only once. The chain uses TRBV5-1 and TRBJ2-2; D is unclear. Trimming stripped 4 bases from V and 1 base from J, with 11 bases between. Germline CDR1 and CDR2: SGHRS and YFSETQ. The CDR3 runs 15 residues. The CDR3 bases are TGCGCCAGCAGCCCATTGACGGAGAACACCGGGGAGCTGTTTTTT. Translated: CASSPLTENTGELFF.

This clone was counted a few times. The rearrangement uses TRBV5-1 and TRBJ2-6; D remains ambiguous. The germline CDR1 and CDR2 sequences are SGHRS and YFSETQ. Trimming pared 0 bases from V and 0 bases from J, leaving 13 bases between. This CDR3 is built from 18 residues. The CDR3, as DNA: TGCGCCAGCAGCTTGGAAGGGTGGGAAAGCTCTGGGGCCAACGTCCTGACTTTC. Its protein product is CASSLEGWESSGANVLTF.

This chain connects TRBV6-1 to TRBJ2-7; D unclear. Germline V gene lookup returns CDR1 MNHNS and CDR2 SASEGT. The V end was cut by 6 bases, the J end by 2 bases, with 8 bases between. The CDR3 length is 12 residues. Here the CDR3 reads CASRLGAYEQYF. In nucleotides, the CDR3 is TGTGCCAGCAGATTAGGAGCCTACGAGCAGTACTTC.

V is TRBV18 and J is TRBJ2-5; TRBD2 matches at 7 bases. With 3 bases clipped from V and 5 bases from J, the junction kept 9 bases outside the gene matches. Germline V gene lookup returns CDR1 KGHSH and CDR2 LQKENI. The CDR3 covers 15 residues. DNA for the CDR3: TGTGCCAGCTCACCGCGGAACGGGGGGTTCGAGACCCAGTACTTC. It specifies CASSPRNGGFETQYF. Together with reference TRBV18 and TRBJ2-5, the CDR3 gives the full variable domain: NAGVMQNPRHLVRRRGQEARLRCSPMKGHSHVYWYRQLPEEGLKFMVYLQKENIIDESGMPKERFSAEFPKEGPSILRIQQVVRGDSAAYFCASSPRNGGFETQYFGPGTRLLVL.